This T cell receptor beta chain was sequenced in a study of blood T cells in healthy people across ages. Study outcomes and limitations: Long-lived donors had more naive CD4+ cells and higher diversity than aged donors.

Caucasian individuals from Russia who were healthy and aged about 6 to 95 acted as donors. The authors extracted at least 5 micrograms of total RNA per sample. Sample-barcoded 5' priming and a J-beta primer mix drove a second PCR of about 7 to 12 cycles. TCRdb processed the 5' RACE reads anew with MiXCR; each CDR3 protein has one entry. Of roughly 1.5 million distinct CDR3 sequences in the sample, about 42% were seen once. Germline V lookup: CDR1 ENHRY, CDR2 SYGVKD. The CDR3 loop spans 17 amino acids. Between the trimmed V and J ends, which lost 0 bases and 0 bases, there was a span of 12 bases. Notes on this clonotype: Its target is not known.

This TCR was sampled from a woman between 18 and 29 years old in good health. Material for sequencing was blood. This sequence joins TRBV10-3 and TRBJ1-5; unclear D gene. Written as DNA, the CDR3 is TGTGCCATCAGTGAGTCGGGCGTTCATTATAGCAATCAGCCCCAGCATTTT. Translation: CAISESGVHYSNQPQHF.